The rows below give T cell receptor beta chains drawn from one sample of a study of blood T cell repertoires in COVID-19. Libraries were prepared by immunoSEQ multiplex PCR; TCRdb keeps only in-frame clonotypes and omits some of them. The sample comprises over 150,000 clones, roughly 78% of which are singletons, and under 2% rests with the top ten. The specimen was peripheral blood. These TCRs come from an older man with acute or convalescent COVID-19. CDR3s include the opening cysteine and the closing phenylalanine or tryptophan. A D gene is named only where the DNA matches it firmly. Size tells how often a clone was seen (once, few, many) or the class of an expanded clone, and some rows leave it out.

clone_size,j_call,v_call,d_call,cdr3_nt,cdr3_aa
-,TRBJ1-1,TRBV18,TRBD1,TGTGCCAGCTCATCACAGGGGGGGGGCACTGAAGCTTTCTTT,CASSSQGGGTEAFF
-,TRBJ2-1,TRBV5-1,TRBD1,TGCGCCAGCAGCTCTGACAGGGCCGGTGAGCAGTTCTTC,CASSSDRAGEQFF
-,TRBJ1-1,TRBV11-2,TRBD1,TGTGCCAGCAAAAGGACAGGGGCTGGCACTGAAGCTTTCTTT,CASKRTGAGTEAFF
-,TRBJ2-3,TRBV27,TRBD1,TGTGCCAGCAGTTCCGGGACAGGGATAAGCACAGATACGCAGTATTTT,CASSSGTGISTDTQYF
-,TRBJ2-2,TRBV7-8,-,TGTGCCAGCAGCTTAATCGGTGGGGGGACCGGGGAGCTGTTTTTT,CASSLIGGGTGELFF
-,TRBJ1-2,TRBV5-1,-,TGCGCCAGCAGCTTCGACAGCAACTATGGCTACACCTTC,CASSFDSNYGYTF
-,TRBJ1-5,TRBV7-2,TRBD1,TGTGCCAGCAGCTCGGACAGGAATCAGCCCCAGCATTTT,CASSSDRNQPQHF
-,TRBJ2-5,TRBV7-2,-,TGTGCCAGCAGCTTAGCGGCAGGGGGGCAGCAAGAGACCCAGTACTTC,CASSLAAGGQQETQYF
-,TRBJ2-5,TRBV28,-,TGTGCCAGCAGTTTATGGGTAGCGGTGAAAGAGACCCAGTACTTC,CASSLWVAVKETQYF
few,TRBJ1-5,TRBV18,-,TGTGCCAGCTCACCACGTACAGATCTTAGCAATCAGCCCCAGCATTTT,CASSPRTDLSNQPQHF
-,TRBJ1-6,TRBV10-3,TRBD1,TGTGCCAGCAGAGCCGGGACAGAGGATTCACCCCTCCACTTT,CASRAGTEDSPLHF
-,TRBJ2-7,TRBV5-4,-,TGTGCCAGCAGCTTGTTCGGGGCCTACGAGCAGTACTTC,CASSLFGAYEQYF
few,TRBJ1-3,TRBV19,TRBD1,TGTGCCAGTAGTCAACAGGGACAGTCTGGAAACACCATATATTTT,CASSQQGQSGNTIYF
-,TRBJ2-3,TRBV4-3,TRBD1,TGCGCCAGCAGCTTTCAGGGGGCCAGCACAGATACGCAGTATTTT,CASSFQGASTDTQYF
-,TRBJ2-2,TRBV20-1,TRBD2,TGCAGTGCTAGTACTAGCGGGGTGTCCGGGGAGCTGTTTTTT,CSASTSGVSGELFF
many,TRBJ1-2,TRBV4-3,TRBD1,TGCGCCAGCAGCCAGGACAGGACAGGACCTTACTATGGCTACACCTTC,CASSQDRTGPYYGYTF
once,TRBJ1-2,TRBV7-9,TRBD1,TGTGCCAGCAGCTTAAAGACAGGGCCTAACTATGGCTACACCTTC,CASSLKTGPNYGYTF
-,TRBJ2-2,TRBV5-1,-,TGCGCCAGCAGCCCAGGACAGCAACGGAACACCGGGGAGCTGTTTTTT,CASSPGQQRNTGELFF
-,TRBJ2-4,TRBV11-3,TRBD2,TGTGCCAGCAGCTATACTAGCGGGGGGCTAGCCAAAAACATTCAGTACTTC,CASSYTSGGLAKNIQYF
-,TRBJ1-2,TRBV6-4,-,TGTGCCAGCAGTGACTCTCGGGGGGGCACCTATGGCTACACCTTC,CASSDSRGGTYGYTF